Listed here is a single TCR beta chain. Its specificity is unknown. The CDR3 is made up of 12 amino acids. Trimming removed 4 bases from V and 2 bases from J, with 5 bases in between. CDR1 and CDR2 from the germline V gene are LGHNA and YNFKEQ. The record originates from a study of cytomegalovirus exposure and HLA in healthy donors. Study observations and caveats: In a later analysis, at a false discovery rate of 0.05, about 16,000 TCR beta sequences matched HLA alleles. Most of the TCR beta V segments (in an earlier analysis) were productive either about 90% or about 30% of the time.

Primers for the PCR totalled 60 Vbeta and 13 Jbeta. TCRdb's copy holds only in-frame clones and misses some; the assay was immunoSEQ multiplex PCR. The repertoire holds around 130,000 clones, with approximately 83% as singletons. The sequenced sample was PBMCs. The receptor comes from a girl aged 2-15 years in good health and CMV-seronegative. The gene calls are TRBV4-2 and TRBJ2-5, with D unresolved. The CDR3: CASSPTQETQYF. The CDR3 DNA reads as TGTGCCAGCAGCCCAACTCAAGAGACCCAGTACTTC.